This T cell receptor beta chain was captured in a study of Ad26.COV2.S vaccination and SARS-CoV-2 variants. Study-level points and caveats: Spike-specific TCR breadth ran higher among vaccine recipients than placebo recipients. The study found similar non-spike TCR breadth in vaccine and placebo recipients. Overall T cell responses may have been underestimated by the analyses of TCR breadth and depth.

TCRdb's table, derived via immunoSEQ multiplex PCR, lists solely in-frame clones and lacks some. The table lists nearly 95,000 clones, approximately 81% of them singletons. This CDR3 region has 15 residues. The V and J ends lost 3 bases and 3 bases, in that order; junction bases with no gene match: 9. Germline V gene lookup returns CDR1 DFQATT and CDR2 SNEGSKA (reference sequence). On this clone itself: What it recognizes is unknown.

The source was peripheral blood, collected after recovery from COVID-19. This TCR came from a human donor who had recovered from COVID-19. J is TRBJ2-5 and V is TRBV20-1; TRBD2 aligns across 8 bases. CDR3 sequence (DNA): TGCAGTGCTAGTGGTGTAGCGGGACGGGAAGAGACCCAGTACTTC. Its translation is CSASGVAGREETQYF.